These 27 T cell receptor beta chains were sequenced from one sample in a study of human T cells and chemical hapten exposure. As for time point: pre-sensitization, week 0. Treatment noted: therapeutic diphenylcyclopropenone sensitization with weekly scalp DPC. TCRdb used MiXCR to reprocess the RACE reads, holding one entry per CDR3 protein. The sample holds approximately 370,000 distinct CDR3 sequences, approximately 5.8% seen once. Material: whole blood, obtained in connection with sensitization to the hapten diphenylcyclopropenone (DPC). These receptors were taken from a woman aged 18-30 years with alopecia areata. Some clones in this sample may be carry-over from other donors' samples.

V usage is TRBV24-1 and J usage is TRBJ2-5; the D gene is possibly TRBD1 (6 bases). Looked up from germline, CDR1 is KGHDR and CDR2 is SFDVKD. The CDR3 has 15 residues. The germline V and J ends were trimmed by 3 bases and 5 bases, with 15 bases remaining between them. The CDR3 loop reads CATSDPRGSGETQYF. The CDR3 nucleotides are TGTGCCACCAGTGATCCCAGGGGTTCCGGCGAGACCCAGTACTTC.

As regards this clonotype: A read error may be the cause here, since a much bigger clone is one base away. This chain uses TRBV5-1 with TRBJ2-3; 14 bases fit TRBD2. Germline assignment: CDR1 SGHRS and CDR2 YFSETQ. The CDR3 is 17 residues long. CDR3 bases: TGCGCCAGCAGCTTGGAAGGACTAGCGGGGGGCACAGATTCGCAGTATTTT. This sequence encodes CASSLEGLAGGTDSQYF.

This clonotype occurred a few times. The gene calls are TRBV7-2 and TRBJ2-5; D unclear. Between the trimmed V and J ends, which lost 4 bases and 1 base, there was a span of 4 bases. The germline V gene has CDR1 SGHTA and CDR2 FQGNSA. This CDR3 contains 12 residues. The CDR3 loop is CASSWLQETQYF. The CDR3, as DNA: TGTGCCAGCAGCTGGCTCCAAGAGACCCAGTACTTC.

This clonotype was counted many times. The chain couples TRBV20-1 to TRBJ1-6; 9 bases map to TRBD1. Trimming took 6 bases from V and 3 from J; bases not matched to a gene: 18. There are 19 residues in the CDR3. Per the germline V gene, CDR1 is DFQATT and CDR2 is SNEGSKA (reference sequence). The CDR3 sequence is CSAHNLDRGAPGYNSPLHF. In nucleotides, the CDR3 is TGCAGTGCCCACAATTTAGACAGGGGGGCCCCCGGCTATAATTCACCCCTCCACTTT.

This clonotype was seen at least ten times. The chain joins TRBV20-1 to TRBJ2-3, with TRBD2 identical over 8 bases. The CDR3 contains 15 residues. V shed 5 bases, J shed 0 bases, and the junction held 7 bases outside the gene matches. Germline CDR1 reads DFQATT; CDR2 reads SNEGSKA (reference sequence). The CDR3 bases are TGCAGTGCTCCGACTAGCGCATCTAGCACAGATACGCAGTATTTT. Protein product: CSAPTSASSTDTQYF.

This clonotype was seen repeatedly, ten times or more. J is TRBJ2-7 and V is TRBV20-1; no clear D gene. From germline, CDR1 is DFQATT and CDR2 SNEGSKA (reference sequence). Trimming left V 3 bases short and J 2 bases short, with 11 bases between. This CDR3 has 13 residues. The CDR3 region is CSARSLQTYEQYF. Written as DNA, the CDR3 is TGCAGTGCTAGGTCTCTGCAGACCTACGAGCAGTACTTC.

This clonotype has only a few counts. The V and J genes are TRBV20-1 and TRBJ2-7; D may correspond to TRBD1 or TRBD2 (5 bases each). Looked up from germline, CDR1 is DFQATT and CDR2 is SNEGSKA (reference sequence). The CDR3 loop spans 16 amino acids. V lost 6 bases to trimming and J lost 2 bases, with 23 bases between them. The CDR3 DNA reads as TGCAGTGCGCCCCGGGACCGACAACCCTTAACCTACGAGCAGTACTTC. Encoded protein: CSAPRDRQPLTYEQYF.

This clonotype was counted ten times or more. The V and J genes are TRBV3-1 and TRBJ2-2; 8 bases fit TRBD1. Germline V CDR1 and CDR2: LGHDT, YNNKEL (reference sequence). The V segment lost 4 bases and the J segment 5 bases; nucleotides outside the gene matches: 6. The CDR3 runs 15 residues. The CDR3 nucleotides read TGTGCCAGCAGCCCCAGGGGGCCCTTAACCGGGGAGCTGTTTTTT. Translated: CASSPRGPLTGELFF.

In its sample, this clonotype is medium-sized (0.01 to 0.1%). The chain links TRBV6-5 to TRBJ2-3; 8 bases fit TRBD1. The CDR3 has 15 residues. CDR1 is MNHEY, CDR2 SVGAGI, per germline. V was clipped by 2 bases and J by 2 bases; unmatched bases: 3. The CDR3, as DNA: TGTGCCAGCAGTTACCTCCAGGGGGCCACAGATACGCAGTATTTT. Translated: CASSYLQGATDTQYF.

This clonotype was seen only a few times. This sequence joins TRBV19 and TRBJ1-2; TRBD1 agrees at 7 bases. CDR1 LNHDA and CDR2 SQIVND come from the germline V gene (reference sequence). This CDR3 has 12 residues. V trimming: 4 bases; J trimming: 7 bases; junction bases outside the gene matches: 3. CDR3 DNA: TGTGCCAGTAGTACTCGGACAGGTGGCTACACCTTC. Translated: CASSTRTGGYTF.

This clonotype was counted only a few times. This chain joins TRBV5-1 and TRBJ1-1, with D perhaps matching TRBD1 (5 bases). This CDR3 is 14 amino acids long. CDR1 and CDR2 (germline): SGHRS, YFSETQ. The V end was cut by 8 bases, the J end by 0 bases, with 14 bases between. The CDR3 here is CASNLGRMNTEAFF. The CDR3 nucleotides are TGCGCCAGTAACTTGGGGCGAATGAACACTGAAGCTTTCTTT.

This clonotype was counted many times. The V gene is TRBV7-2, the J gene TRBJ2-3; D unresolved. Germline CDR1 SGHTA, CDR2 FQGNSA. The length of the CDR3 is 13 residues. V was clipped by 3 bases and J by 3 bases, with 7 bases between them. The CDR3 DNA reads TGTGCCAGCAGCTTGCAGCTGACAGATACGCAGTATTTT. Translation gives CASSLQLTDTQYF.

This clonotype was counted ten times or more. The V gene is TRBV29-1, the J gene TRBJ1-2; D is ambiguous. This CDR3 is 15 amino acids long. V was trimmed by 3 bases and J by 4 bases, leaving 18 bases between them. Germline V CDR1 and CDR2: SQVTM, ANQGSEA. This CDR3 reads CSVESGPAFAYGYTF. The CDR3 region has the DNA TGCAGCGTTGAGTCGGGTCCCGCCTTTGCCTATGGCTACACCTTC.

This clonotype was recorded many times. V is TRBV7-9 and J is TRBJ2-1; D unresolved. The V gene lost 3 bases and the J gene lost 9 bases, with 9 bases spanning the gap. The CDR3 runs to 12 residues. Germline CDR1 SEHNR, CDR2 FQNEAQ (reference sequence). CDR3 nucleotide sequence: TGTGCCAGCAGCTTCTCGGTGTCTGAGCAGTTCTTC. Its protein product is CASSFSVSEQFF.

The DNA of the CDR3 is TGTGCCAGCAGCCAAGCGGGGGGGTTGGTAGCCAAAAACATTCAGTACTTC. It encodes CASSQAGGLVAKNIQYF. The J gene is TRBJ2-4, the V gene TRBV4-2; 8 bases agree with TRBD2. Unmatched junction bases numbered 5, after V lost 1 base and J lost 0 bases. The CDR3 sequence is 17 residues long. Germline CDR1 LGHNA, CDR2 YNFKEQ.

This clonotype appeared many times. This chain uses TRBV6-5 with TRBJ1-5, with 7 bases fitting TRBD1. J gave up 4 bases and V 6 bases, and 6 bases lay outside the gene matches. The CDR3 sequence is 14 residues long. Germline assignment: CDR1 MNHEY and CDR2 SVGAGI. CDR3 DNA: TGTGCCAGCAGCAGGGGGGGGATTAATCAGCCCCAGCATTTT. It is translated as CASSRGGINQPQHF.

This rearrangement joins TRBV3-1 to TRBJ2-3, with a possible D match to TRBD1 (6 bases). In germline, CDR1 is LGHDT, CDR2 YNNKEL (reference sequence). This CDR3 region has 13 residues. Trimming took off 2 bases at V and 8 bases at J, with 11 bases between the two ends. CDR3 in amino acids: CASSQLQGATQYF. The CDR3 region has the DNA TGTGCCAGCAGCCAATTACAGGGCGCTACGCAGTATTTT.

The chain employs TRBV18 and TRBJ1-5; 8 nucleotides agree with TRBD1. Trimming took 6 bases from V and 0 from J; bases not matched to a gene: 13. CDR1 KGHSH and CDR2 LQKENI come from the germline V gene. CDR3 size: 18 residues. This CDR3 is CASSFRQGLHFSNQPQHF. DNA of the CDR3: TGTGCCAGCTCCTTCCGACAGGGGCTTCACTTTAGCAATCAGCCCCAGCATTTT.

This clonotype was seen a handful of times. The chain employs TRBV6-1 and TRBJ1-5, with 7 bases lining up with TRBD1. Germline trimming cut 6 bases from V and 2 bases from J; bases unmatched to any gene: 7. This CDR3 has 15 amino acids. Looked up from germline, CDR1 is MNHNS and CDR2 is SASEGT. CDR3 protein: CASRVTGMGNQPQHF. CDR3 coding DNA: TGTGCCAGCAGAGTGACAGGGATGGGCAATCAGCCCCAGCATTTT.

This clonotype occurred many times. The chain couples TRBV6-5 to TRBJ1-5, with a tentative D call TRBD1 (5 bases). The CDR3 consists of 15 residues. V was pared by 5 bases and J by 2 bases, with 13 bases between. Germline values: CDR1 MNHEY, CDR2 SVGAGI. For the CDR3, the DNA is TGTGCCAGCAGTCGAGGCAGGGTAGGCAATCAGCCCCAGCATTTT. Protein sequence: CASSRGRVGNQPQHF.

This clonotype was observed many times. The chain combines TRBV20-1 with TRBJ2-3, with no clear D. Germline V lookup: CDR1 DFQATT, CDR2 SNEGSKA (reference sequence). Trimming took off 2 bases at V and 15 bases at J, with 21 bases between the two ends. The CDR3 consists of 13 residues. Here the CDR3 DNA reads TGCAGTGCTAGATTGGGTCTCGGGCAGAAGGATTATTTT. This gives the protein CSARLGLGQKDYF.

This clonotype was counted a few times. This rearrangement joins TRBV13 to TRBJ1-1, with D possibly being TRBD1 (6 bases). CDR1 is PRHDT and CDR2 is FYEKMQ in the germline V gene (reference sequence). V was pared by 4 bases and J by 7 bases, with 10 bases between. This CDR3 comprises 12 residues. As DNA, the CDR3 is TGTGCCAGCAGCTGGGGACAACTTGAAGCTTTCTTT. Its translation is CASSWGQLEAFF. Based on the CDR3 plus reference TRBV13 and TRBJ1-1, the full variable domain is AAGVIQSPRHLIKEKRETATLKCYPIPRHDTVYWYQQGPGQDPQFLISFYEKMQSDKGSIPDRFSAQQFSDYHSELNMSSLELGDSALYFCASSWGQLEAFFGQGTRLTVV.

This clonotype was observed many times. The chain recombines TRBV6-5 with TRBJ1-2; D might be TRBD1 (6 bases). The CDR3 length is 12 residues. The germline V gene has CDR1 MNHEY and CDR2 SVGAGI. V was pared by 5 bases and J by 3 bases, with 7 bases between. The CDR3 reads CASSDRHYGYTF. The CDR3 bases are TGTGCCAGCAGTGACAGGCACTATGGCTACACCTTC.

This clonotype appeared many times. This chain connects TRBV5-1 to TRBJ1-1; a weak D match, TRBD1 (6 bases). CDR1 and CDR2 (germline): SGHRS, YFSETQ. V gave up 0 bases and J gave up 0 bases, with 15 bases separating them. The CDR3 length is 17 residues. DNA for the CDR3: TGCGCCAGCAGCTTGGGTCAGGGGATCCCTATGAACACTGAAGCTTTCTTT. Its translation: CASSLGQGIPMNTEAFF.

The J gene is TRBJ2-7, the V gene TRBV12-3 or TRBV12-4, with TRBD2 as a possible D gene (5 bases). The CDR3 covers 15 residues. Trimming removed 4 bases at V and 2 bases at J, with 15 bases between. CDR3 DNA: TGTGCCAGCAGTTCCCGTGGAGGTAGGGCCTACGAGCAGTACTTC. Protein sequence: CASSSRGGRAYEQYF.

This clonotype appeared many times. The chain links TRBV18 to TRBJ1-2; TRBD1 matches at 11 bases. The CDR3 runs to 14 residues. V trimming: 2 bases; J trimming: 4 bases; junction bases outside the gene matches: 0. Germline V gives CDR1 KGHSH, CDR2 LQKENI. The CDR3 is CASSPGTGGYGYTF. The CDR3 DNA reads TGTGCCAGCTCACCAGGGACAGGGGGCTATGGCTACACCTTC. The entire variable domain, with the rest obtained from reference TRBV18 and TRBJ1-2, is as follows: NAGVMQNPRHLVRRRGQEARLRCSPMKGHSHVYWYRQLPEEGLKFMVYLQKENIIDESGMPKERFSAEFPKEGPSILRIQQVVRGDSAAYFCASSPGTGGYGYTFGSGTRLTVV.

At least ten counts were recorded for this clonotype. The rearrangement joins TRBV4-3 to TRBJ1-4, with TRBD1 as a possible D gene (5 bases). Trimming took off 4 bases at V and 7 bases at J, with 16 bases between the two ends. The CDR3 has 15 residues. CDR1 and CDR2 (germline): LGHNA, YSLEER. In nucleotides, the CDR3 is TGCGCCAGCAGCCGCACTGGGGGAGAAAGTGAAAAACTGTTTTTT. Encoded protein: CASSRTGGESEKLFF.